The 24 T cell receptor beta chains reported below all come from one sample, sequenced in a study of T cells after yellow fever vaccination. TCRdb processed the 5' RACE reads anew with MiXCR; each CDR3 protein has one entry. The sample has about 320,000 distinct CDR3 sequences, around 4.5% seen once. This specimen consisted of PBMCs, obtained 15 days after the yellow fever booster vaccination. All receptors derive from a man aged 18 to 29 who received the YFV17D yellow fever vaccine.

This clonotype came up many times. The chain is built from TRBV6-2 or TRBV6-3 and TRBJ2-1; D is possibly TRBD1 (5 bases). Germline lookup yields CDR1 MNHEY and CDR2 SVGEGT. With 2 bases removed from V and 6 bases from J, the gap between germline ends came to 20 bases. The CDR3 contains 17 residues. DNA of the CDR3: TGTGCCAGCAGTTACGACGTGTCAGGGCAGGTGGGCAATGAGCAGTTCTTC. This codes for CASSYDVSGQVGNEQFF.

The chain couples TRBV14 to TRBJ2-5; D possibly corresponds to TRBD2 (6 bases). Trimming took off 4 bases at V and 5 bases at J, with 11 bases between the two ends. This CDR3 has 13 amino acids. The germline V gene has CDR1 SGHDN and CDR2 FVKESK. CDR3 DNA sequence: TGTGCCAGCAGCCCCCGACTAGGGGAGACCCAGTACTTC. Residues: CASSPRLGETQYF. Supplemented by reference TRBV14 and TRBJ2-5, the full variable domain reads EAGVTQFPSHSVIEKGQTVTLRCDPISGHDNLYWYRRVMGKEIKFLLHFVKESKQDESGMPNNRFLAERTGGTYSTLKVQPAELEDSGVYFCASSPRLGETQYFGPGTRLLVL.

The sample holds a few counts of this clonotype. The CDR3 nucleotides are TGTGCCAGCAGCTTAGACCCGGGTACGCAGTATTTT. Translating it yields CASSLDPGTQYF. The chain recombines TRBV7-2 with TRBJ2-3; D remains unclear. The CDR3 is 12 residues long. Trimming took 1 base from V and 8 from J, leaving 7 bases between them. CDR1 and CDR2 (germline): SGHTA, FQGNSA.

This rearrangement joins TRBV20-1 to TRBJ1-4; D gene ambiguous. The V gene lost 3 bases and the J gene lost 7 bases, with 18 bases spanning the gap. The CDR3 is 15 residues long. CDR1 and CDR2 (germline): DFQATT, SNEGSKA (reference sequence). The CDR3: CSARMALGFGEKLFF. The CDR3 DNA is TGCAGTGCTAGGATGGCTTTGGGCTTTGGTGAAAAACTGTTTTTT.

In this sample, this clonotype turned up many times. The CDR3 loop is CASSLSGTSFYEQYF. CDR3 nucleotides: TGTGCCAGCAGCTTAAGCGGGACATCCTTCTACGAGCAGTACTTC. The V and J genes are TRBV7-2 and TRBJ2-7; TRBD2 might be the D (7 bases). Germline CDR1 SGHTA, CDR2 FQGNSA. V was trimmed by 2 bases and J by 3 bases, leaving 14 bases between them. The CDR3 totals 15 residues.

This clonotype was observed a handful of times. V usage is TRBV7-9 and J usage is TRBJ2-3, with D possibly called TRBD1 or TRBD2 (5 bases each). Germline CDR1 reads SEHNR; CDR2 reads FQNEAQ (reference sequence). This CDR3 has 16 amino acids. Trimming shortened V by 0 bases and J by 2 bases, and 12 bases separated the two germline ends. CDR3 DNA sequence: TGTGCCAGCAGCTTAGCGCACGGGGCGGACACAGATACGCAGTATTTT. Amino acid sequence: CASSLAHGADTDTQYF.

The chain combines TRBV10-1 with TRBJ2-3; no firm D call. CDR3 size: 12 residues. The V gene's germline CDR1 is WNHNN and CDR2 SYGVQD (reference sequence). V gave up 1 base and J gave up 9 bases, with 8 bases separating them. DNA of the CDR3: TGCGCCAGCAGTGAGTGTGGTAGGACGCAGTATTTT. Translated, it gives CASSECGRTQYF.

This chain uses TRBV5-1 with TRBJ1-1; D unresolved. The germline V gene has CDR1 SGHRS and CDR2 YFSETQ. V was trimmed by 4 bases and J by 4 bases, leaving 5 bases between them. The CDR3 contains 11 residues. CDR3 DNA: TGCGCCAGCAGCGACTTCACTGAAGCTTTCTTT. The encoded protein is CASSDFTEAFF. Variable domain in full (rest from reference TRBV5-1 and TRBJ1-1): KAGVTQTPRYLIKTRGQQVTLSCSPISGHRSVSWYQQTPGQGLQFLFEYFSETQRNKGNFPGRFSGRQFSNSRSEMNVSTLELGDSALYLCASSDFTEAFFGQGTRLTVV.

This clonotype was detected a few times. The chain combines TRBV28 with TRBJ2-1; D not certain. V shed 3 bases and J shed 7 bases, with 7 bases lying between them. Germline values: CDR1 MDHEN, CDR2 SYDVKM. The CDR3 spans 12 residues. CDR3: CASSLDLNEQFF. In nucleotides, the CDR3 is TGTGCCAGCAGTTTGGACCTAAATGAGCAGTTCTTC.

This clonotype was observed at least ten times. The V call is TRBV12-3 or TRBV12-4, the J call TRBJ1-1; TRBD1 might be the D (5 bases). The germline V and J ends were trimmed by 6 bases and 5 bases, with 13 bases remaining between them. The CDR3 sequence is 13 residues long. The CDR3, as DNA: TGTGCCAGCAGACTCAATGGGGGAACTGAAGCTTTCTTT. It codes for CASRLNGGTEAFF.

The rearrangement uses TRBV6-4 and TRBJ2-1, with 9 bases matching TRBD2. Germline assignment: CDR1 MRHNA and CDR2 SNTAGT. CDR3 length: 15 amino acids. The ends lost 3 bases at V and 4 bases at J; junction bases unmatched: 4. This CDR3 reads CASSEASGVYNEQFF. DNA of the CDR3: TGTGCCAGCAGTGAAGCTAGCGGGGTATACAATGAGCAGTTCTTC.

This clonotype was seen ten or more times. The V and J genes are TRBV20-1 and TRBJ1-1; D might be TRBD1 (5 bases). Germline V CDR1 and CDR2: DFQATT, SNEGSKA (reference sequence). CDR3 length equals 14 residues. Deletions cut 3 bases from V and 4 bases from J, with 15 bases between. The CDR3 spells CSASRPGRVTEAFF. The CDR3 DNA is TGCAGTGCTAGTCGGCCGGGCAGGGTCACTGAAGCTTTCTTT.

This clonotype was counted between two and nine times. V usage is TRBV7-9 and J usage is TRBJ2-5; D might be TRBD2 (5 bases). V lost 3 bases, J lost 7 bases, and 12 bases lay in between. Germline loops: CDR1 SEHNR, CDR2 FQNEAQ (reference sequence). The CDR3 consists of 13 residues. For the CDR3, the DNA is TGTGCCAGCAGCTTTGCAAAACGGGGGACCCAGTACTTC. It translates to CASSFAKRGTQYF.

V is TRBV5-6 and J is TRBJ2-2; D gene uncertain. The CDR3 runs 14 residues. Germline V gene data show CDR1 as SGHDT and CDR2 as YYEEEE. V was cut by 5 bases and J by 3 bases, with 11 bases left in between. The CDR3 reads CASSWALDTGELFF. The DNA for the CDR3 is TGTGCCAGCAGTTGGGCCCTAGACACCGGGGAGCTGTTTTTT.

This clonotype was detected a few times. V gene TRBV5-1 combines with J gene TRBJ2-2; 11 positions match TRBD2. Trimming cost V 2 bases and J 5 bases; bases outside gene matches: 2. CDR1 and CDR2 from the germline V gene are SGHRS and YFSETQ. The CDR3 is made up of 15 amino acids. CDR3 in DNA: TGCGCCAGCAGCTTACTAGCGGGGGTGACCGGGGAGCTGTTTTTT. Amino acid sequence: CASSLLAGVTGELFF.

The chain employs TRBV6-9 and TRBJ1-3, with D tentatively TRBD1 (5 bases). The CDR3 is 15 amino acids. Deletions cut 6 bases from V and 0 bases from J, with 12 bases between. In germline, CDR1 is MNHGY, CDR2 SVAAGI. For the CDR3, the DNA is TGTGCCAGCAGAGAGACAGCAGACTCTGGAAACACCATATATTTT. It is translated as CASRETADSGNTIYF.

This clonotype was seen at least ten times. This chain uses TRBV7-2 with TRBJ2-1, with a possible D match to TRBD2 (7 bases). CDR1 and CDR2 (germline): SGHTA, FQGNSA. The V end lost 5 bases, the J end lost 4 bases, and 15 bases lay between the germline ends. The CDR3 spans 15 residues. CDR3 nucleotide sequence: TGTGCCAGCAGCATGGCGGGGGCCGGGTACAATGAGCAGTTCTTC. As protein: CASSMAGAGYNEQFF.

This clonotype has just a few counts. The V gene is TRBV20-1, the J gene TRBJ2-3, with 9 bases lining up with TRBD2. Trimming at V came to 1 base and at J to 0 bases, leaving 8 bases not matched to a gene. Germline CDR1 and CDR2: DFQATT and SNEGSKA (reference sequence). The CDR3 is made up of 17 amino acids. CDR3 nucleotides: TGCAGTGCTAGAGGCAGCGGGGGGTCTACTAGCACAGATACGCAGTATTTT. This codes for CSARGSGGSTSTDTQYF.

This clonotype occurred a few times. The chain links TRBV18 to TRBJ2-7; no firm D call. The CDR3 runs 14 residues. Trimming stripped 3 bases from V and 5 bases from J, with 14 bases between. Germline CDR1 KGHSH, CDR2 LQKENI. The CDR3 is CASSPLAGSDEQYF. Written as DNA, the CDR3 is TGTGCCAGCTCACCCCTGGCCGGGTCAGACGAGCAGTACTTC.

This clonotype has a handful of counts. This CDR3 fails to terminate in the conserved phenylalanine or tryptophan, so it likely reflects a read error. The limits of the CDR3 on the DNA are not certain, so only TCRdb's listed CDR3 is given. Here the CDR3 reads CASSPNRGV. The genes are TRBV18 and TRBJ2-5; the listed D gene, TRBD1, was not tested against the DNA. The germline V gene encodes CDR1 KGHSH and CDR2 LQKENI. The CDR3 is 9 residues long, ends included.

This clonotype has ten or more counts. The junction and the germline gene differ at one end; a read error may be behind it. J is TRBJ1-1 and V is TRBV12-3 or TRBV12-4, with D possibly being TRBD1 (5 bases). The CDR3 is made up of 12 amino acids. The CDR3 sequence is CASSSRGDEAFF. In DNA form, the CDR3 reads TGTGCCAGTAGTTCACGGGGGGATGAAGCTTTCTTT.

This clonotype was detected many times. CDR3 in amino acids: CASSQEIVAGADTQYF. CDR3 DNA sequence: TGCGCCAGCAGCCAAGAGATTGTGGCCGGGGCAGATACGCAGTATTTT. V usage is TRBV4-1 and J usage is TRBJ2-3, with TRBD2 as a possible D gene (5 bases). Germline-derived CDR1 and CDR2 are MGHRA and YSYEKL. The V end lost 0 bases, the J end lost 4 bases, and 14 bases lay between the germline ends. This CDR3 has 16 amino acids.

This clonotype was observed at least ten times. This sequence joins TRBV10-3 and TRBJ1-4, with a tentative D call TRBD1 (5 bases). The CDR3 has 15 residues. CDR1 ENHRY and CDR2 SYGVKD come from the germline V gene. Deletions cut 0 bases from V and 8 bases from J, with 13 bases between. This CDR3 is CAISESRGTVEKLFF. DNA of the CDR3: TGTGCCATCAGTGAGTCGAGAGGGACTGTAGAAAAACTGTTTTTT.

This clonotype appeared many times. The chain recombines TRBV2 with TRBJ2-5, with D possibly being TRBD2 (5 bases). Germline V gives CDR1 SNHLY, CDR2 FYNNEI. Trimming removed 6 bases from V and 5 bases from J, with 13 bases in between. CDR3 length: 13 amino acids. This CDR3 reads CASRGRGWETQYF. The CDR3 DNA sequence: TGTGCCAGCAGGGGTCGAGGGTGGGAGACCCAGTACTTC.